This is a list of T cell receptor beta chains from one sample in a study of cytomegalovirus exposure and HLA in healthy donors. The repertoire was sequenced with immunoSEQ multiplex PCR; TCRdb's copy has only in-frame clones and lacks some. The sample consists of 90,000 or so clones, 78% of them appearing once. Material for sequencing was PBMCs. Every receptor here comes from a woman aged 40 to 49 in good health and CMV-seronegative. Both conserved end residues are part of each CDR3.

v_gene: TRBV29-1
CDR3aa: CSVYLLARVREAFF

v_gene: TRBV13
CDR3aa: CASSLGRAGVYEQYF

v_gene: TRBV12-5
CDR3aa: CASGLDAGLAEAFF

v_gene: TRBV5-1
CDR3aa: CASSRGRSEAKNIQYF

v_gene: TRBV5-1
CDR3aa: CASSPLASVAGELFF

v_gene: TRBV4-1
CDR3aa: CASSQLNRDYGYTF

v_gene: TRBV28
CDR3aa: CASSSPQGGFTDTQYF

v_gene: TRBV5-1
CDR3aa: CASSLTGGNQPQHF

v_gene: TRBV14
CDR3aa: CASSQIDTGELFF

v_gene: TRBV19
CDR3aa: CASSAGGYNEQFF

v_gene: TRBV4-3
CDR3aa: CASSQASTGTGLIFSYNEQFF

v_gene: TRBV5-1
CDR3aa: CASSLPGAYYEQYF

v_gene: TRBV19
CDR3aa: CASSIEAGGIGFTEAFF

v_gene: TRBV5-4
CDR3aa: CASSSKNTEAFF

v_gene: TRBV5-1
CDR3aa: CASSGGGPAEQYF

v_gene: TRBV9
CDR3aa: CASSVSGQGNEKLFF

v_gene: TRBV6-1
CDR3aa: CASSGTGVPEQFF

v_gene: TRBV13
CDR3aa: CASSLETSGIHEQYF

v_gene: TRBV2
CDR3aa: CASRGHFGTGYGYTF

v_gene: TRBV30
CDR3aa: CAWSVRLAGGRETQYF

v_gene: TRBV7-6
CDR3aa: CASSLVIGGASSGEAFF

v_gene: TRBV6-6
CDR3aa: CASSNNLGGNQPQHF

v_gene: TRBV18
CDR3aa: CASSPDPGQGNEQFF

v_gene: TRBV2
CDR3aa: CASTLAHEQFF

v_gene: TRBV29-1
CDR3aa: CSVVGLAGAPVETQYF

v_gene: TRBV7-2
CDR3aa: CASSSGQGAGETQYF

v_gene: TRBV6-4
CDR3aa: CASSQGAWNTEAFF

v_gene: TRBV28
CDR3aa: CASSLIAGGLYF

v_gene: TRBV21-1
CDR3aa: CASSPRCPGTNEKLFF

v_gene: TRBV28
CDR3aa: CASSLSGIDEQFF

v_gene: TRBV11-1
CDR3aa: CASSPRGQSYEQYF

v_gene: TRBV29-1
CDR3aa: CSVGTGITNYGYTF

v_gene: TRBV29-1
CDR3aa: CSVYGTLNTEAFF

v_gene: TRBV5-1
CDR3aa: CASSRAGRTDTQYF

v_gene: TRBV6-5
CDR3aa: CASSYGGRKEDGYTF

v_gene: TRBV2
CDR3aa: CASRSAGEDTQYF

v_gene: TRBV5-1
CDR3aa: CASSLAGGRTDTQYF

v_gene: TRBV28
CDR3aa: CASSSGQANEKLFF

v_gene: TRBV27
CDR3aa: CATSRGAEQYF

v_gene: TRBV19
CDR3aa: CASRPGQPSTYEQYF

v_gene: TRBV27
CDR3aa: CASSRGGAEAFF

v_gene: TRBV9
CDR3aa: CASSGRGRVDTQYF

v_gene: TRBV5-4
CDR3aa: CASSKDVGTSGRYEQYF

v_gene: TRBV4-2
CDR3aa: CASSPSGGTGGHEQYF

v_gene: TRBV11-2
CDR3aa: CASSPQGYTGELFF

v_gene: TRBV28
CDR3aa: CASQTGGYGYTF

v_gene: TRBV5-6
CDR3aa: CASSRGSYTGELFF

v_gene: TRBV5-1
CDR3aa: CASSLGDRGRGYTF

v_gene: TRBV19
CDR3aa: CASSIDQGGRYSNQPQHF

v_gene: TRBV30
CDR3aa: CAWRRGLRQGAHAGANVLTF

v_gene: TRBV10-3
CDR3aa: CAIKVGGVTEAFF

v_gene: TRBV19
CDR3aa: CASSIHTTGSAGAFF

v_gene: TRBV7-2
CDR3aa: CASSLAQLTGTGELFF

v_gene: TRBV12-1
CDR3aa: CASSFSGQVNEQFF

v_gene: TRBV28
CDR3aa: CAARGPEGQPQHF

v_gene: TRBV27
CDR3aa: CASSRYREAKTQYF

v_gene: TRBV7-8
CDR3aa: CASSFPPGSRPYGYTF

v_gene: TRBV5-6
CDR3aa: CASSRSYEQYF

v_gene: TRBV6-5
CDR3aa: CASRGGATDTQYF